This T cell receptor beta chain emerged from a study of CD4 T cells in relation to SARS-CoV-2 and coronaviruses. Across the whole study: PBMCs were cultured with antigen for around nine days before TCR beta sequencing. Findings of the study overall: This crossreactivity analysis covered spike protein alone, no other viral proteins.

Trimming took 3 bases from V and 2 from J, leaving 6 bases between them. This CDR3 comprises 13 residues. The germline V gene encodes CDR1 SGHTA and CDR2 FQGTGA. A word on this clone: Its specificity is unknown.

The table came from immunoSEQ multiplex PCR; TCRdb's copy has only in-frame clones and leaves some out. In the table there are 25,000 to 35,000 clones, about 70% of which are singletons. The rearrangement joins TRBV7-3 to TRBJ2-3, with D unresolved. Material: memory CD4+ T cells from PBMCs, cultured in vitro. This clonotype was obtained from an adult with COVID-19. The CDR3 sequence is CASSFGDTDTQYF. The CDR3 DNA is TGTGCCAGCAGCTTTGGAGACACAGATACGCAGTATTTT.